This T cell receptor beta chain was observed in a study of blood T cell repertoires in COVID-19. Background on the study: Material from acute and convalescent COVID-19 was sourced from the United States, Italy and Spain. T cells, B-cell-depleted T cells, or PBMCs supplied cDNA or gDNA.

This clone has just one count. The germline gives CDR1 LNHDA, CDR2 SQIVND (reference sequence). This CDR3 region has 18 residues. V was clipped by 6 bases and J by 0 bases, with 18 bases between them. Per the original methods: For nucleated cells, counts were estimated from reference gene primer amplification. Some clones are missing from TCRdb's copy, which holds only in-frame ones; the method was immunoSEQ multiplex PCR. V and J calls plus clone size are reproduced from that table; the DNA served to infer D and trimming. The data contain tens of thousands of clones, around 83% of them singletons. This receptor was identified in a woman between 55 and 75 years old with acute or convalescent COVID-19. The material sequenced was peripheral blood. The chain combines TRBV19 with TRBJ1-6; D call uncertain. In DNA, the CDR3 is TGTGCCAGTAGAGCCCGCGGATCCCGAAGCTCCTATAATTCACCCCTCCACTTT. Protein: CASRARGSRSSYNSPLHF.